This record concerns one T cell receptor beta chain sequence. The data were obtained in a study of monozygotic twins with inflammatory bowel disease. Germline CDR1 is MDHEN and CDR2 is SYDVKM. The CDR3 loop spans 15 amino acids. Each of TCRalpha and TCRbeta cDNA went through two nested PCRs, lasting approximately 16 and 9 cycles. Following a re-call of the 5' RACE reads, TCRdb has one entry per CDR3 protein and lacks DNA. Its listing shows around 40,000 distinct CDR3 sequences. This chain links TRBV28 with TRBJ1-3; lacking DNA, the TRBD1 call made by TCRdb goes unchecked. This clonotype was sampled from a human donor with ulcerative colitis or Crohn's disease, or a healthy co-twin of an affected twin (not recorded which). Material: blood. The CDR3 loop reads CASTASGRSGNTIYF.